Sequencing of this TCR beta chain was carried out in a study of cytomegalovirus exposure and HLA in healthy donors. Points from the study as a whole: A later analysis associated 15,000 or so TCR beta sequences with HLA alleles at a 0.05 false discovery rate.

In regard to this clone: Its antigen is unknown.

A multiplex PCR was run with 60 Vbeta primers and 13 Jbeta primers. Libraries were prepared by immunoSEQ multiplex PCR; TCRdb keeps only in-frame clonotypes and omits some of them. The table lists approximately 110,000 clones, around 70% of them singletons. Trimming pared 8 bases from V and 0 bases from J, leaving 16 bases between. Germline V CDR1 and CDR2: SNHLY, FYNNEI. The CDR3 covers 15 residues. The sample comprised PBMCs. The chain joins TRBV2 to TRBJ1-1; D not certain. This clonotype was obtained from a man aged 30 to 39 in good health and CMV-seronegative. In DNA, the CDR3 is TGTGCCAGCTTTTCGCGGGTCAACTTGAACACTGAAGCTTTCTTT. It encodes CASFSRVNLNTEAFF.